Below are 2 T cell receptor beta chains sequenced from a single sample in a study of CD8 T cells in ankylosing spondylitis. Each CDR3 protein is one row after TCRdb ran MiXCR on the 5' RACE reads. This repertoire shows under 120,000 distinct CDR3 sequences, approximately 25% found once; its top ten account for around 12%. Sequencing was done on a sample of synovial fluid, either unsorted or a sorted T cell fraction (not recorded which). The receptors originated from a male donor with ankylosing spondylitis.

The rearrangement links TRBV6-2 or TRBV6-3 to TRBJ2-1, with D possibly being TRBD1 (6 bases). V was trimmed by 2 bases and J by 7 bases, leaving 9 bases between them. The V gene's germline CDR1 is MNHEY and CDR2 SVGEGT. This CDR3 comprises 13 residues. The CDR3 nucleotides are TGTGCCAGCAGTTACATGGGGGCAAATGAGCAGTTCTTC. It is translated as CASSYMGANEQFF.

The chain joins TRBV30 to TRBJ1-4; possibly TRBD1 for D (5 bases). V was trimmed by 3 bases and J by 11 bases, leaving 16 bases between them. Germline-derived CDR1 and CDR2 are GTSNPN and SVGIG (reference sequence). The CDR3 length is 13 residues. The CDR3: CAWRARGRGKLFF. CDR3 nucleotides: TGTGCCTGGAGGGCCCGGGGCAGAGGGAAACTGTTTTTT.